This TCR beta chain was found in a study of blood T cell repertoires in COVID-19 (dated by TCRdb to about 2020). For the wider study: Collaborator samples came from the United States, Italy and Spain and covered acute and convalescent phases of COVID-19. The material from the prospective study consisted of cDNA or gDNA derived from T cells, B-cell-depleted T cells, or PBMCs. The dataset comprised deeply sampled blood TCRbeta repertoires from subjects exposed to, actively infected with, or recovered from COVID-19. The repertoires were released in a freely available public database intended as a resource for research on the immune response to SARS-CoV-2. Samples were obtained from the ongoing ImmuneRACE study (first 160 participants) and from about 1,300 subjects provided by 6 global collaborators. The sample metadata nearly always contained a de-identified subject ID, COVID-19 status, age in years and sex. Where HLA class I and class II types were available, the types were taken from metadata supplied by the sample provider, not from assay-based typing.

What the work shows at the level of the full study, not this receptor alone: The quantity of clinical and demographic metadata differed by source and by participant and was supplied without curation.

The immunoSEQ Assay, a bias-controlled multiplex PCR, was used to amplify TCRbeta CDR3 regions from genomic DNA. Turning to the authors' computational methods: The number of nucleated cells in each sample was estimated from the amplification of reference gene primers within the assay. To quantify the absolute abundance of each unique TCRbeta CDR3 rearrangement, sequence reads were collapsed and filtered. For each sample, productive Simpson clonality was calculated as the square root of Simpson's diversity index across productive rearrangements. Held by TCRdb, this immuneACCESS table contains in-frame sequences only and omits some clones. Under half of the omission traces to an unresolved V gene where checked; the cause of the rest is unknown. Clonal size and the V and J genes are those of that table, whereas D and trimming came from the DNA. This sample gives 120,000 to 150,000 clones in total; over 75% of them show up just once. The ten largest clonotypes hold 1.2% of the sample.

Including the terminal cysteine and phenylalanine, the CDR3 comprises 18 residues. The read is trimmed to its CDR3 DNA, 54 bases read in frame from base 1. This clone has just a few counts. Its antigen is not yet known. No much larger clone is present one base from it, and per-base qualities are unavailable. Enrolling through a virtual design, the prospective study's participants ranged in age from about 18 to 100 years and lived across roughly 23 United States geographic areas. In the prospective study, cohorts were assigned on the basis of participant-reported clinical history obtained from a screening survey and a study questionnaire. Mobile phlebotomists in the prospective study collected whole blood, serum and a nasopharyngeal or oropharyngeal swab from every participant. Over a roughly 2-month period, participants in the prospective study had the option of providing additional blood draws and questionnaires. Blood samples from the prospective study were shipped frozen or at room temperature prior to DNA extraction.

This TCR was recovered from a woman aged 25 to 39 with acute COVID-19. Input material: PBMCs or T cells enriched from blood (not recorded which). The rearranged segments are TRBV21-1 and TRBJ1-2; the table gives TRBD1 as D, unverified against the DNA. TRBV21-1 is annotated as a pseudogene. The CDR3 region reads CASTLFRARGPTNYGYTF. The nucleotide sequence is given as TGTGCCAGCACCCTATTTCGGGCTAGGGGGCCTACTAACTATGGCTACACCTTC.